This paragraph covers one TCR beta chain sequence. What it binds is not known. This entry belongs to a study of cytomegalovirus exposure and HLA in healthy donors. Germline V gene data show CDR1 as SEHNR and CDR2 as FQNEAQ (reference sequence). With 3 bases clipped from V and 1 base from J, the junction kept 2 bases outside the gene matches. CDR3 length: 15 residues. Study-wide results and limits: The Asian-associated ancestry cluster reportedly had fewer N-insertions than the approximately 670-donor mean in a later analysis. A previous analysis found most TCR beta V segments productive roughly 87% or roughly 30% of the time.

PCR amplification relied on 60 Vbeta primers (plus 13 Jbeta primers). The table came from immunoSEQ multiplex PCR; TCRdb's copy has only in-frame clones and leaves some out. The sample lists 150,000 to 200,000 clones; almost 80% were seen once. The rearrangement uses TRBV7-9 and TRBJ2-3, with 9 bases matching TRBD2. The material sequenced was PBMCs. The sequence was collected from a man in his fifties in good health and CMV-seropositive. In DNA form, the CDR3 reads TGTGCCAGCAGCTTGACTAGCGGTGGCACAGATACGCAGTATTTT. It yields the protein CASSLTSGGTDTQYF.